What follows is one T cell receptor beta chain and its context. Its recognized antigen is unknown. The data stem from a study of T cells expressing NK-cell markers (TCRdb year 2020). Regarding the complete study: In sorted CD3+CD56+NKG2C+, CD3+CD56+NKG2C- and CD3+CD56-NKG2C+ T-cell subsets from 7 to 9 donors, TCR beta-chain repertoires were profiled. Libraries were sequenced as 2 x 150 bp reads on Illumina HiSeq 2000/2500, MiSeq or NextSeq. The eight sequenced donors were randomly selected healthy volunteers, three men and five women. Seven of the eight sequenced donors were HCMV-seropositive and one was HCMV-seronegative. The research as a whole found: It remained unclear whether the expanded NKG2C-expressing T cell clones were specific for HCMV antigens. Those dominant clonotypes were again the most abundant among CD3+CD56-NKG2C+ cells in a handful of donors, at roughly 25-65%. For 6 or 7 donors, the dominant CD3+CD56+NKG2C+ clonotypes were among the top 10 CD8+ clonotypes and accounted for about 1.0-7.0% of CD8+ T cells.

The germline V gene encodes CDR1 SGHTA and CDR2 FQGTGA. The CDR3 holds 14 amino acids from the cysteine to the phenylalanine. The DNA is not on file. The instrument given in TCRdb is Illumina HiSeq 2000. 5'RACE template switching, by which a universal primer site and unique molecular identifiers were added, was used to make TCR beta cDNA libraries. cDNA synthesis was primed from the TCR beta constant segment, followed by two successive PCR amplification steps. The paper's data handling went like this. MIGEC handled demultiplexing of the reads and grouping by UMI, while MiTCR was used to assemble and quantify clonotypes. Only TCR cDNA sequences supported by at least two reads were kept to exclude erroneous sequences. The tcR package was used for downstream repertoire analysis, with clonotypes matched between fractions based on CDR3 nucleotide sequence plus V segment. VDJmatch was used to annotate antigen specificity against VDJdb, with one amino acid substitution in CDR3 permitted. TCRdb reprocessed the raw reads; every CDR3 protein sequence is a single record, and DNA is not supplied. TCRdb's processing, not the authors' own work, is the source of the V and J calls. The sample's clone listing holds under 600,000 distinct CDR3 sequences. Of the sample, approximately 1.4% is held by the ten largest clones.

HCMV-specific IgG was detected in serum with a commercial ELISA kit to determine HCMV serostatus. Ficoll density gradient centrifugation was used to isolate peripheral blood mononuclear cells from blood. The material sequenced was blood T cells: a sorted CD56 or NKG2C T cell subset, CD4+ or CD8+ T cells, or bulk PBMC T cells (not recorded which). The rearranged segments are TRBV7-3 and TRBJ1-2. The origin of this receptor is a woman between 45 and 65 years old in good health. Donor details come from another sample of the same person, matched by shared clones. CDR3 sequence: CASSATQAASGYTF.